This is a list of T cell receptor beta chains from one sample in a study of monozygotic twins with inflammatory bowel disease. TCRdb derives one entry per CDR3 protein from the 5' RACE reads, leaving out DNA. This repertoire includes 200,000 to 250,000 distinct CDR3 sequences. The sequenced sample was blood. These TCRs come from a human donor with ulcerative colitis or Crohn's disease, or a healthy co-twin of an affected twin (not recorded which). The CDR3 runs from the conserved cysteine through the conserved F or W.

TRBJ1-1	TRBV20-1	CSAPGRGRNTEAFF
TRBJ2-6	TRBV12-3/TRBV12-4	CASSPGQGAGANVLTF
TRBJ2-7	TRBV7-2	CASSYSDRGSYEQYF
TRBJ2-7	TRBV20-1	CSAGTGGPGEQYF
TRBJ1-1	TRBV25-1	CASSRVSNTEAFF
TRBJ2-2	TRBV7-2	CASSPDIGTGELFF
TRBJ2-3	TRBV19	CASSMAVRGAVTDTQYF
TRBJ1-3	TRBV18	CASSTVDSGNTIYF
TRBJ2-2	TRBV29-1	CSVGTDNTGELFF
TRBJ1-1	TRBV5-1	CASSAIQGMDTEAFF
TRBJ2-1	TRBV5-1	CASSLAPGSYNEQFF
TRBJ2-7	TRBV6-2/TRBV6-3	CASSYSRQGAAEQYF
TRBJ2-1	TRBV29-1	CSVEGPLGLDEQFF
TRBJ1-2	TRBV11-1	CASSPGTGGTYGYTF
TRBJ2-1	TRBV3-1	CASSLYGEQFF
TRBJ2-3	TRBV20-1	CSAASVPTDTQYF
TRBJ2-7	TRBV20-1	CSARDLAAGTGYEQYF
TRBJ1-1	TRBV5-1	CASSGGPYDTEAFF
TRBJ2-1	TRBV6-2/TRBV6-3	CASSYGRLAVNEQFF
TRBJ1-6	TRBV4-2	CASSQATGGSSPLHF
TRBJ1-2	TRBV7-9	CASSRRQGALGYGYTF
TRBJ1-1	TRBV3-1	CASSGAGASWAFF